This T cell receptor (beta chain) is drawn from a study of post-analysis software for immune sequencing data. Study overall: As for disease course, relapsing-remitting, secondary progressive and progressive-relapsing multiple sclerosis were all included.

Incorporated into the TCR beta cDNA libraries were unique molecular identifiers, which served to reduce PCR and sequencing biases. TCRdb analysed the PCR reads with MiXCR anew, one entry per CDR3 protein. The sample includes some 240,000 distinct CDR3 sequences, 36% of them seen just once. This clonotype occurred a few times. The antigen remains unidentified. A read error may produce the germline difference seen at one junction end. Findings and limits, study-wide: In patients, TRBV5-6, TRBV5-1 and TRBV20-1 belonged to roughly 5 TRBV segments found more frequently than in controls. The study found significantly lower normalized Chao1 diversity in multiple sclerosis patients than in controls. Samples sharing a preparation batch grouped tightly together when assessed by F measure.

The CDR3 is 17 amino acids. Germline assignment: CDR1 KGHSH and CDR2 LQKENI. The chain couples TRBV18 to TRBJ2-7, with a weak D call TRBD2 (5 bases). The clonotype comes from a girl aged 5-17 years with multiple sclerosis. Sequencing was done on a sample of blood. The CDR3 sequence is CASTPSQRRFSYNEQYF. The DNA for the CDR3 is TGTGCCAGCACACCAAGCCAGCGGCGTTTTTCCTACAATGAGCAGTACTTC.